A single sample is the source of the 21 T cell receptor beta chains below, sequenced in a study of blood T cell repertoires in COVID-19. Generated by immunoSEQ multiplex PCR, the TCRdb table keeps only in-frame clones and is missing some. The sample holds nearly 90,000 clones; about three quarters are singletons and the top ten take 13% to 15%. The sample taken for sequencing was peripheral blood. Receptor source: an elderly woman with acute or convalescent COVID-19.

The DNA for the CDR3 is TGCGCCAGCAGCCAAGAGGGGCTCATTCCTGGGGCCAACGTCCTGACTTTC. Its translation is CASSQEGLIPGANVLTF. This chain connects TRBV4-1 to TRBJ2-6; TRBD1 might be the D (5 bases). Per germline, CDR1 MGHRA and CDR2 YSYEKL. V was cut by 0 bases and J by 2 bases, with 11 bases left in between. CDR3 length: 17 amino acids.

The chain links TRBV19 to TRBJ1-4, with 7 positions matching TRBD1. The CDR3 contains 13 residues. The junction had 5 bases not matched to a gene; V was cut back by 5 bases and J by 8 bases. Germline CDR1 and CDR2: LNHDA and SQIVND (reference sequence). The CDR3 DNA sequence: TGTGCCAGTAGTTCCGACAGGGAGGAAAAACTGTTTTTT. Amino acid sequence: CASSSDREEKLFF.

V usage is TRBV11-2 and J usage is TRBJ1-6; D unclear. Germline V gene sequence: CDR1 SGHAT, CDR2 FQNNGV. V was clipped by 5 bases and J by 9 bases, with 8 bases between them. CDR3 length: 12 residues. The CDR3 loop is CASSHFSSPLHF. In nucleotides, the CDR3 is TGTGCCAGCAGCCATTTTAGTTCACCCCTCCACTTT.

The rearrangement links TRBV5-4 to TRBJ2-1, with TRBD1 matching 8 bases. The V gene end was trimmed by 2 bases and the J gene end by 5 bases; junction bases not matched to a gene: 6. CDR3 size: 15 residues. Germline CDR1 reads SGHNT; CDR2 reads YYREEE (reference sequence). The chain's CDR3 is CASSFGPGGDNEQFF. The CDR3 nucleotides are TGTGCCAGCAGCTTTGGGCCAGGGGGCGACAATGAGCAGTTCTTC.

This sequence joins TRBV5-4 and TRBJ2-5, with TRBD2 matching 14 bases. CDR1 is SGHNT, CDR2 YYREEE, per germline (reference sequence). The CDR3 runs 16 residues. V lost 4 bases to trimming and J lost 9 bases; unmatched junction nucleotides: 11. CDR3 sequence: CASSAGTSGGGAAQYF. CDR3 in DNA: TGTGCCAGCAGCGCCGGGACTAGCGGGGGTGGGGCGGCCCAGTACTTC.

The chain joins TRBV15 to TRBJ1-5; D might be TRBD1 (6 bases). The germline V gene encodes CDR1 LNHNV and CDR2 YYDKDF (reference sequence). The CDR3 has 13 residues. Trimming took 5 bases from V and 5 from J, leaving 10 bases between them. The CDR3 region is CATSSGVHQPQHF. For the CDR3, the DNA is TGTGCCACCAGCTCAGGGGTTCATCAGCCCCAGCATTTT.

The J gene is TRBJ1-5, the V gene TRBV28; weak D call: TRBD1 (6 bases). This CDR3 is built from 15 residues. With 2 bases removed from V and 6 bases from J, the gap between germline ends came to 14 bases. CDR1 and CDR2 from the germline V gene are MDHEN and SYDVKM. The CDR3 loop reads CASSLRGGRGQPQHF. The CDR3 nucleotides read TGTGCCAGCAGTTTAAGGGGGGGAAGAGGTCAGCCCCAGCATTTT. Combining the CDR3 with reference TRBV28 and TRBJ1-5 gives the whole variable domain DVKVTQSSRYLVKRTGEKVFLECVQDMDHENMFWYRQDPGLGLRLIYFSYDVKMKEKGDIPEGYSVSREKKERFSLILESASTNQTSMYLCASSLRGGRGQPQHFGDGTRLSIL.

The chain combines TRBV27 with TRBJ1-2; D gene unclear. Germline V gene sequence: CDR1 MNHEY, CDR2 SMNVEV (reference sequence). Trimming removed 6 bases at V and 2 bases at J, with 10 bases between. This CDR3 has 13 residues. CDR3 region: CASRPTVNYGYTF. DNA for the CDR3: TGTGCCAGCAGGCCCACAGTGAACTATGGCTACACCTTC.

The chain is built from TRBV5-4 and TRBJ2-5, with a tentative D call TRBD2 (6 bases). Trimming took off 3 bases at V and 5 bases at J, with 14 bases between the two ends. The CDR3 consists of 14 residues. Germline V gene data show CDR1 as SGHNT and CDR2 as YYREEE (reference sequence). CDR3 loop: CASSSAAGRETQYF. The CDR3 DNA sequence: TGTGCCAGCAGCTCAGCTGCAGGGAGGGAGACCCAGTACTTC.

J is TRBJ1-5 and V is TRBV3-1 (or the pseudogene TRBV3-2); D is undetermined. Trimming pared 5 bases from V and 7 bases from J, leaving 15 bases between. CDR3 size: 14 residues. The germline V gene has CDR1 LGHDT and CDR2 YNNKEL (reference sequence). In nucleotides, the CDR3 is TGTGCCAGCAGCTCGTCTCTTACGGGGCAGCCCCAGCATTTT. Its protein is CASSSSLTGQPQHF.

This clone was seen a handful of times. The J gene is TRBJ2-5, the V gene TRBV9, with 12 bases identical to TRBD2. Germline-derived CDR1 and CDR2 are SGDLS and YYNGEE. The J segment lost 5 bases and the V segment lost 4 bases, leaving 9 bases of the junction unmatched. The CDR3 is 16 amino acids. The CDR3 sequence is CASSSGLAGTGETQYF. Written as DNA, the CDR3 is TGTGCCAGCAGCTCAGGACTAGCGGGGACCGGCGAGACCCAGTACTTC.

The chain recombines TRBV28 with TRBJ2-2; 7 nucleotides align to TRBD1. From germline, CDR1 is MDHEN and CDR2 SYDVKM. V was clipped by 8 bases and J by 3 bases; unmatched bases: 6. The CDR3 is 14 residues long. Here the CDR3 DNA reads TGTGCCAGCGAGACAGGGTTTGACACCGGGGAGCTGTTTTTT. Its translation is CASETGFDTGELFF. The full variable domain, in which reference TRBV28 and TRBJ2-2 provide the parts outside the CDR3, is DVKVTQSSRYLVKRTGEKVFLECVQDMDHENMFWYRQDPGLGLRLIYFSYDVKMKEKGDIPEGYSVSREKKERFSLILESASTNQTSMYLCASETGFDTGELFFGEGSRLTVL.

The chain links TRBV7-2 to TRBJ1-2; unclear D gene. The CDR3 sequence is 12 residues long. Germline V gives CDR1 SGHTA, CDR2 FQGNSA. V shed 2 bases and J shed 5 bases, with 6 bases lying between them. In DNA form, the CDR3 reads TGTGCCAGCAGCTTAAATCAGTATGGCTACACCTTC. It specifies CASSLNQYGYTF.

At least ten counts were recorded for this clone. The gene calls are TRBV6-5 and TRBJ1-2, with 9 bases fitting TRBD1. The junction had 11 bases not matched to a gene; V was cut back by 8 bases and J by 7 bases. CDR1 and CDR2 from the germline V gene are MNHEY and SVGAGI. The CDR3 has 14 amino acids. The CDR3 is CASQLQGAGFGYTF. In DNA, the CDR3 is TGTGCCAGCCAATTACAGGGGGCGGGGTTTGGCTACACCTTC.

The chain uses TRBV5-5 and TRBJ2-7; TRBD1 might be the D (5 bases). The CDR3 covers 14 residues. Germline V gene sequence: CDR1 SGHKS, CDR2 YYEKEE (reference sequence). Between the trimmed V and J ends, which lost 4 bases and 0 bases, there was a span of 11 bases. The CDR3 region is CASSTTESSYEQYF. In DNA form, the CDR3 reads TGTGCCAGCAGCACGACAGAGAGCTCCTACGAGCAGTACTTC.

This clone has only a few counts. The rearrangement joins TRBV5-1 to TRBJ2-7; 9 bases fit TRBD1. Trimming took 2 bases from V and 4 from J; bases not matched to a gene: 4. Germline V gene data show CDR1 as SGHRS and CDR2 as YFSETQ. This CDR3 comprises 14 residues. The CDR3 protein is CASSLQGAVYEQYF. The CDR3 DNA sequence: TGCGCCAGCAGCTTACAGGGGGCTGTTTACGAGCAGTACTTC.

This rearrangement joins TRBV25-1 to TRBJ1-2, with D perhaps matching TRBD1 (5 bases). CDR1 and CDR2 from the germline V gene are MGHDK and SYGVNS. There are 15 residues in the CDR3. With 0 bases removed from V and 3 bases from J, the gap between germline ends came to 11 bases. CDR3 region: CASSEYGDSHYGYTF. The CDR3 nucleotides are TGTGCCAGCAGTGAATATGGGGACTCCCACTATGGCTACACCTTC.

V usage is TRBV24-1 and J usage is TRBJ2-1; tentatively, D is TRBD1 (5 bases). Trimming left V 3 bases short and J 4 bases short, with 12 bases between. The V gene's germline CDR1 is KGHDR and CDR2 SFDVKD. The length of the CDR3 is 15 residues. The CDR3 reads CATSDEAGLYNEQFF. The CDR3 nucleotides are TGTGCCACCAGTGATGAGGCAGGGTTATACAATGAGCAGTTCTTC.

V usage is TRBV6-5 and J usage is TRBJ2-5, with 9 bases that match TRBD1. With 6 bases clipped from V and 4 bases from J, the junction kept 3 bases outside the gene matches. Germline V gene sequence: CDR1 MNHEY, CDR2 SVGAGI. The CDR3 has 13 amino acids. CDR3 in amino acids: CASRSQGAETQYF. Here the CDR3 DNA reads TGTGCCAGCAGGTCACAGGGGGCAGAGACCCAGTACTTC.

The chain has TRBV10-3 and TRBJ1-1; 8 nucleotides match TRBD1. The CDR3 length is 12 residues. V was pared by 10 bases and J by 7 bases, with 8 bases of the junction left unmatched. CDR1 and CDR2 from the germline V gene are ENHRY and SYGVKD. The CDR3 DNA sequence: TGTGCCAGTGGGACAGGCCTGGTTGAAGCTTTCTTT. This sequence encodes CASGTGLVEAFF.

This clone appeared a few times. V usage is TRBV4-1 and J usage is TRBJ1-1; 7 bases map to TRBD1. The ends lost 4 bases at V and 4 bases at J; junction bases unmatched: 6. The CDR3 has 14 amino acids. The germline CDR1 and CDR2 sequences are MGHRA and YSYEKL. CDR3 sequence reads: CASSRTGDGTEAFF. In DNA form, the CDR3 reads TGCGCCAGCAGCCGCACAGGGGACGGCACTGAAGCTTTCTTT.